The 25 T cell receptor beta chains presented below share a single source sample, sequenced in a study of T cells in Graves' hyperthyroidism and ophthalmopathy. The investigators amplified TCR beta CDR3 regions from RNA transcripts. In the first-round RT-PCR of the TCR CDR3, the HTBI primer set was used. TCRdb called the multiplex PCR reads again in MiXCR, with one record for every CDR3 protein. The repertoire holds about 540,000 distinct CDR3 sequences, with 46% as singletons. The sequenced material came from peripheral blood or thyroid tissue (not recorded which). The receptors were gathered from a woman in her late teens or twenties with Graves' hyperthyroidism.

The rearrangement joins TRBV6-2 or TRBV6-3 to TRBJ2-7, with D hard to call. The CDR3 consists of 11 residues. V lost 2 bases and J 9 bases, leaving 8 bases between the germline ends. Per the germline V gene, CDR1 is MNHEY and CDR2 is SVGEGT. In DNA form, the CDR3 reads TGTGCCAGCAGTTACGGTACTGCGCAGTACTTC. It codes for CASSYGTAQYF.

This clonotype showed up just once. The chain carries TRBV29-1 and TRBJ2-7, with TRBD2 as a possible D gene (6 bases). Germline CDR1 reads SQVTM; CDR2 reads ANQGSEA. The CDR3 sequence is 14 residues long. The V end was cut by 7 bases, the J end by 1 base, with 17 bases between. The CDR3 DNA is TGCAGCGGGGGTGGGGGGAGAGGTTCCTACGAGCAGTACTTC. As protein: CSGGGGRGSYEQYF.

This clonotype was seen repeatedly, ten times or more. The chain is built from TRBV4-1 and TRBJ2-5; perhaps D is TRBD1 or TRBD2 (6 bases each). This CDR3 is built from 15 residues. Looked up from germline, CDR1 is MGHRA and CDR2 is YSYEKL. Trimming shortened V by 4 bases and J by 2 bases, and 14 bases separated the two germline ends. As DNA, the CDR3 is TGCGCCAGCAGCCCCCGGTTAGGGGGGCAAGAGACCCAGTACTTC. As protein: CASSPRLGGQETQYF.

The chain has TRBV20-1 and TRBJ2-3; the match to TRBD2 covers 8 bases. The CDR3 spans 13 residues. Looked up from germline, CDR1 is DFQATT and CDR2 is SNEGSKA (reference sequence). The junction had 0 bases not matched to a gene; V was cut back by 4 bases and J by 0 bases. The CDR3 DNA reads TGCAGTGCTACTAGCGGGAGCACAGATACGCAGTATTTT. This sequence encodes CSATSGSTDTQYF.

The chain uses TRBV20-1 and TRBJ2-5; tentatively, D is TRBD1 or TRBD2 (5 bases each). V lost 6 bases and J lost 8, with 19 bases in between. The CDR3 consists of 13 residues. CDR1 DFQATT and CDR2 SNEGSKA come from the germline V gene (reference sequence). The CDR3 DNA reads as TGCAGTGCGAGGGAAAATGCAGGGTCAACCCAGTACTTC. As protein: CSARENAGSTQYF.

The chain uses TRBV3-1 and TRBJ1-2; D is ambiguous. CDR1 is LGHDT, CDR2 YNNKEL, per germline (reference sequence). Trimming left V 1 base short and J 0 bases short, with 6 bases between. The CDR3 extends over 14 amino acids. Here the CDR3 DNA reads TGTGCCAGCAGCCAAGTGGGATCTAACTATGGCTACACCTTC. Translated: CASSQVGSNYGYTF.

In nucleotides, the CDR3 is TGCAGTGCTAGCACGTTGGCCCAGCATTTT. This sequence encodes CSASTLAQHF. The rearrangement links TRBV20-1 to TRBJ1-5; D ambiguous. Germline V gene data show CDR1 as DFQATT and CDR2 as SNEGSKA (reference sequence). The CDR3 spans 10 residues. Between the trimmed V and J ends, which lost 3 bases and 11 bases, there was a span of 8 bases.

This chain joins TRBV10-1 and TRBJ1-2; D not certain. In germline, CDR1 is WNHNN, CDR2 SYGVQD (reference sequence). This CDR3 region has 12 residues. The V end lost 3 bases, the J end lost 7 bases, and 9 bases lay between the germline ends. CDR3 sequence: CASSEPLGGYTF. The CDR3 coding sequence is TGCGCCAGCAGTGAACCACTGGGTGGCTACACCTTC.

The gene calls are TRBV6-5 and TRBJ2-7; a weak D match, TRBD2 (6 bases). Between the trimmed V and J ends, which lost 4 bases and 2 bases, there was a span of 15 bases. The CDR3 totals 15 residues. The germline V gene has CDR1 MNHEY and CDR2 SVGAGI. CDR3 nucleotides: TGTGCCAGCAGTTCAGGGTACGGGGGAACCTACGAGCAGTACTTC. As protein: CASSSGYGGTYEQYF.

The chain has TRBV2 and TRBJ1-2, with D hard to call. The CDR3 covers 15 residues. The V gene lost 5 bases and the J gene lost 1 base, with 14 bases spanning the gap. The germline CDR1 and CDR2 sequences are SNHLY and FYNNEI. The CDR3 DNA reads as TGTGCCAGCAGTTTCTCGGTTGGCAGTAACTATGGCTACACCTTC. It encodes CASSFSVGSNYGYTF.

This sequence joins TRBV9 and TRBJ1-5, with D possibly matching TRBD1 (5 bases). Germline CDR1 and CDR2: SGDLS and YYNGEE. Between the trimmed V and J ends, which lost 0 bases and 15 bases, there was a span of 19 bases. The CDR3 has 14 residues. The CDR3 loop reads CASSVDGGSTDTHF. The CDR3 DNA is TGTGCCAGCAGCGTAGATGGGGGAAGCACGGATACGCATTTT.

This clonotype was seen ten or more times. The chain uses TRBV7-9 and TRBJ2-6, with TRBD2 as a possible D gene (6 bases). The V gene's germline CDR1 is SEHNR and CDR2 FQNEAQ (reference sequence). This CDR3 has 20 residues. V lost 5 bases, J lost 0 bases, and 23 bases lay in between. The CDR3 loop reads CASSPNFGAGLNSGANVLTF. The CDR3 region has the DNA TGTGCCAGCAGCCCCAATTTCGGGGCGGGATTAAACTCTGGGGCCAACGTCCTGACTTTC.

This clonotype has at least ten counts. This CDR3 reads CATSDLIFDGANVLTF. As DNA, the CDR3 is TGTGCCACCAGTGATTTGATCTTCGACGGGGCCAACGTCCTGACTTTC. The chain carries TRBV24-1 and TRBJ2-6; D ambiguous. Germline CDR1 is KGHDR and CDR2 is SFDVKD. This CDR3 is 16 amino acids long. Trimming shortened V by 0 bases and J by 4 bases, and 9 bases separated the two germline ends.

This clonotype was seen at least ten times. This chain links TRBV12-3 or TRBV12-4 with TRBJ2-5; 14 nucleotides line up with TRBD2. CDR3 length equals 17 residues. V lost 8 bases to trimming and J lost 2 bases; unmatched junction nucleotides: 10. CDR3 sequence reads: CASAQSGTSGRQETQYF. Written as DNA, the CDR3 is TGTGCCAGCGCCCAATCCGGGACTAGCGGGAGACAAGAGACCCAGTACTTC.

For this clonotype: Its ends do not fully match the called genes, so a read error is possible. This sequence joins TRBV10-3 and TRBJ2-7; weak D call: TRBD2 (6 bases). The CDR3 has 13 amino acids. The germline V gene encodes CDR1 ENHRY and CDR2 SYGVKD. CDR3 nucleotide sequence: TGTGCCATCAGTGAACGGAGGGGTTACGAGCGGTACTTC. It is translated as CAISERRGYERYF.

This clonotype showed up just a few times. The chain employs TRBV24-1 and TRBJ2-2; a possible D gene is TRBD1 (5 bases). Germline lookup yields CDR1 KGHDR and CDR2 SFDVKD. Trimming removed 5 bases from V and 7 bases from J, with 13 bases in between. There are 14 residues in the CDR3. The CDR3 DNA is TGTGCCACCAGTGCGGCAGGGATCGGCGGGGAGCTGTTTTTT. Translating it yields CATSAAGIGGELFF.

This clonotype was counted at least ten times. The chain links TRBV20-1 to TRBJ1-2; 7 bases agree with TRBD1. The CDR3 covers 12 residues. V was clipped by 6 bases and J by 4 bases; unmatched bases: 5. Germline V gene sequence: CDR1 DFQATT, CDR2 SNEGSKA (reference sequence). CDR3 sequence: CSARDSVYGYTF. The DNA of the CDR3 is TGCAGTGCCAGGGACAGCGTCTATGGCTACACCTTC.

The gene calls are TRBV6-5 and TRBJ1-1, with no clear D. The CDR3 is 13 amino acids. Trimming stripped 5 bases from V and 2 bases from J, with 9 bases between. Germline assignment: CDR1 MNHEY and CDR2 SVGAGI. The CDR3 is CASSRFGNTEAFF. DNA for the CDR3: TGTGCCAGCAGTCGATTCGGTAACACTGAAGCTTTCTTT.

This chain joins TRBV12-5 and TRBJ2-7; 8 bases fit TRBD2. The CDR3 covers 21 residues. With V trimmed by 3 bases and J by 4 bases, 26 bases remained unmatched. Germline V gene lookup returns CDR1 LGHNT and CDR2 FRNRAP. The CDR3 is CASGFFVEWLESGTRTYEQYF. DNA of the CDR3: TGTGCTAGTGGTTTTTTTGTGGAATGGCTCGAATCAGGGACTAGGACTTACGAGCAGTACTTC.

The gene calls are TRBV6-2 or TRBV6-3 and TRBJ1-2; 9 nucleotides match TRBD1. Germline V gives CDR1 MNHEY, CDR2 SVGEGT. Losses at the gene ends were 10 bases for V and 2 bases for J; bases not matched to a gene: 11. This CDR3 contains 15 residues. CDR3 residues: CATVPWGQGNYGYTF. CDR3 in DNA: TGTGCCACCGTACCTTGGGGACAGGGCAACTATGGCTACACCTTC.

The V and J genes are TRBV7-2 and TRBJ1-1; D is perhaps TRBD1 (5 bases). The CDR3 sequence is 15 residues long. Germline CDR1 and CDR2: SGHTA and FQGNSA. V gave up 5 bases and J gave up 1 base, with 14 bases separating them. For the CDR3, the DNA is TGTGCCAGCAGCAGGGATTGGGGGGAGAACACTGAAGCTTTCTTT. It yields the protein CASSRDWGENTEAFF. Combining the CDR3 with reference TRBV7-2 and TRBJ1-1 gives the whole variable domain GAGVSQSPSNKVTEKGKDVELRCDPISGHTALYWYRQSLGQGLEFLIYFQGNSAPDKSGLPSDRFSAERTGGSVSTLTIQRTQQEDSAVYLCASSRDWGENTEAFFGQGTRLTVV.

The chain's CDR3 is CASSVTSGISYNEQFF. The CDR3 DNA follows: TGTGCCAGCAGCGTTACTAGCGGGATCTCCTACAATGAGCAGTTCTTC. V is TRBV9 and J is TRBJ2-5; 10 positions match TRBD2. The J call may be mistaken, given a closer DNA end match to TRBJ2-1. This CDR3 comprises 16 residues. Germline V lookup: CDR1 SGDLS, CDR2 YYNGEE.

This clonotype was seen at least ten times. This chain links TRBV6-5 with TRBJ1-2; D is unclear. Germline-derived CDR1 and CDR2 are MNHEY and SVGAGI. CDR3 length equals 14 residues. The V gene lost 6 bases and the J gene lost 0 bases, with 11 bases spanning the gap. CDR3 nucleotides: TGTGCCAGCAGGGTTATGGGGACTAACTATGGCTACACCTTC. Amino acids: CASRVMGTNYGYTF.

This clonotype occurred many times. This chain joins TRBV10-3 and TRBJ2-7; 8 bases fit TRBD1. The germline V gene has CDR1 ENHRY and CDR2 SYGVKD. This CDR3 spans 13 amino acids. V lost 6 bases, J lost 3 bases, and 4 bases stayed unmatched. CDR3: CAIRQDRDYEQYF. In DNA, the CDR3 is TGTGCCATCAGACAGGACAGGGACTACGAGCAGTACTTC.

This chain links TRBV20-1 with TRBJ1-2, with D perhaps matching TRBD1 (5 bases). Germline V gives CDR1 DFQATT, CDR2 SNEGSKA (reference sequence). The CDR3 extends over 13 amino acids. The germline V and J ends were trimmed by 5 bases and 6 bases, with 16 bases remaining between them. CDR3 nucleotide sequence: TGCAGTGCTCCAGCGGGGGGGAGGGATGGCTACACCTTC. Translated, it gives CSAPAGGRDGYTF.